Sequencing of this TCR beta chain was carried out in a study of blood T cell repertoires in COVID-19. Study at large: From T cells, B-cell-depleted T cells, or PBMCs came the material, which was cDNA or gDNA.

The CDR3 has 15 residues. With V trimmed by 3 bases and J by 2 bases, 7 bases remained unmatched. From germline, CDR1 is LNHDA and CDR2 SQIVND (reference sequence). This table comes from immunoSEQ multiplex PCR, and its TCRdb copy is limited to in-frame clones, with some not included. This repertoire shows 170,000 or so clones, approximately 83% found once; its top ten account for less than 3.5%. The TCR was taken from a woman in her fifties or sixties with acute or convalescent COVID-19. Input material: peripheral blood. The chain links TRBV19 to TRBJ2-7, with TRBD1 identical over 7 bases. CDR3 amino acids: CASSIRDSPAYEQYF. In DNA, the CDR3 is TGTGCCAGTAGTATCCGGGACAGTCCGGCCTACGAGCAGTACTTC.